The T cell receptor (beta chain) under discussion was sequenced for a study of blood T cell repertoires in COVID-19 (TCRdb year 2020). With respect to the entire study: The collaborator samples originated in the United States, Italy and Spain and spanned the acute and convalescent phases of COVID-19. The samples were drawn from two sources: the first 160 participants of the ongoing ImmuneRACE study, and some 1,300 subjects contributed by 6 global collaborators. Nearly every sample came with metadata listing a de-identified subject ID, COVID-19 status, age in years and sex. The dataset comprised deeply sampled blood TCRbeta repertoires from subjects exposed to, actively infected with, or recovered from COVID-19. Where available, HLA class I and class II types were taken from metadata supplied by the sample provider and were not determined by assay-based typing. A freely available public database, intended as a resource for researchers studying the immune response to SARS-CoV-2, is where the repertoires were released. The prospective study material was composed of cDNA or gDNA derived from T cells, B-cell-depleted T cells, or PBMCs. General conclusions and limits of the study: Clinical and demographic metadata were provided uncurated, with the amount varying by source and participant.

CDR1 SQVTM and CDR2 ANQGSEA were looked up in the germline V gene. Taken from cysteine to phenylalanine, the CDR3 has 14 residues. CDR3 DNA only is kept here, 42 bases in frame from base 1. V lost 6 bases and J lost 1 base, and the count of bases not matched to a germline gene is 6. The immunoSEQ Assay, a bias-controlled multiplex PCR, was used to amplify TCRbeta CDR3 regions from genomic DNA. In the original analysis: The number of nucleated cells in each sample was estimated from the amplification of reference gene primers within the assay. To quantify the absolute abundance of each unique TCRbeta CDR3 rearrangement, sequence reads were collapsed and filtered. For each sample, productive Simpson clonality was calculated as the square root of Simpson's diversity index across productive rearrangements. The table was pulled from immuneACCESS by TCRdb, which kept in-frame rearrangements only. Such tables lose some clones; where checked, under half of the loss comes from unresolved V genes, and the rest has no known cause. V, J and clone size are taken as reported in that table, and D and trimming were inferred from the DNA itself. The sample table records about 170,000 clones; approximately 87% of these occur just once. The biggest ten clones account for 3.7% of the sample.

A note on this clone: Its recognized antigen is unknown. The record has no base qualities; no much larger clone is one base away.

Collaborating institutions collected whole blood in K2EDTA tubes following their own protocols. For TCRbeta analysis, collaborator samples were shipped as frozen whole blood, as isolated PBMCs, or as DNA extracted from either sample type. The rearranged segments are TRBV29-1 and TRBJ1-5; TRBD1 matches 7 bases in the middle. The sequenced sample was peripheral blood. The clonotype originates from a man aged 18 to 30 with active or convalescent COVID-19. CDR3 loop: CSVTRGNSNQPQHF. In nucleotide form, the sequence is TGCAGCGTGACCAGGGGGAACAGCAATCAGCCCCAGCATTTT.